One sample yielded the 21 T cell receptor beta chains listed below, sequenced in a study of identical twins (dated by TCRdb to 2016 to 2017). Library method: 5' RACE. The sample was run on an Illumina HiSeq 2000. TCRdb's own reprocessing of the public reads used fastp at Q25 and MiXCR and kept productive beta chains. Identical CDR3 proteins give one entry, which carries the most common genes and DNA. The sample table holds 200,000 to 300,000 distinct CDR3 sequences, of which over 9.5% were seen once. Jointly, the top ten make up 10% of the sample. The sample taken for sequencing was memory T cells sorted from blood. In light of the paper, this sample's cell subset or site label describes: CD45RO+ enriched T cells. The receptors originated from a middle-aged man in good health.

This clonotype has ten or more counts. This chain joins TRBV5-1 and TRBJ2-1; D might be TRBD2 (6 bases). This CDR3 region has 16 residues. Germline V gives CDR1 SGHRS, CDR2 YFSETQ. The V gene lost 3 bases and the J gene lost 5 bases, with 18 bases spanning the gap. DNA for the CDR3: TGCGCCAGCAGCTCCATTGGAGGGAGTAGGAACAATGAGCAGTTCTTC. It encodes CASSSIGGSRNNEQFF. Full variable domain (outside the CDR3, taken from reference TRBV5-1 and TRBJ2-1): KAGVTQTPRYLIKTRGQQVTLSCSPISGHRSVSWYQQTPGQGLQFLFEYFSETQRNKGNFPGRFSGRQFSNSRSEMNVSTLELGDSALYLCASSSIGGSRNNEQFFGPGTRLTVL.

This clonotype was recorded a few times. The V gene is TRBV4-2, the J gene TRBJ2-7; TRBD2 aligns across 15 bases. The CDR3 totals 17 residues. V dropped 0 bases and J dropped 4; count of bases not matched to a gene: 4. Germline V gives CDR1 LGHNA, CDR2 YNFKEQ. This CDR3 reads CASSQDLGLAGGYEQYF. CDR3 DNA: TGTGCCAGCAGCCAAGATCTTGGACTAGCGGGAGGGTACGAGCAGTACTTC.

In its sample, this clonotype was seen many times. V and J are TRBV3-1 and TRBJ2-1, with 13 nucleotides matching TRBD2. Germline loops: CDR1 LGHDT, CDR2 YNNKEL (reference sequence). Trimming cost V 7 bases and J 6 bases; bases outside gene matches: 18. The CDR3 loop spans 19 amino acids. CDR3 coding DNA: TGTGCCAGCATCTCTCGCCGGGTAACTAGCGGGGGGGCTGTCAATGAGCAGTTCTTC. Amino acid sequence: CASISRRVTSGGAVNEQFF.

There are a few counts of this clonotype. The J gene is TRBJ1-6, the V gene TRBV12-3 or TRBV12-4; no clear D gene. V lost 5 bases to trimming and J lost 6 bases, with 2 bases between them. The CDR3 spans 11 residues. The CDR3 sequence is CASSRNSPLHF. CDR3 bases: TGTGCCAGCAGTCGTAATTCACCCCTCCACTTT.

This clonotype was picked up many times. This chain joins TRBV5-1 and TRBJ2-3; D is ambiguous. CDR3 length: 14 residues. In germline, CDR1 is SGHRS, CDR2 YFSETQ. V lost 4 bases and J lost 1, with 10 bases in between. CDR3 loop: CASSPAERTDTQYF. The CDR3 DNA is TGCGCCAGCAGCCCAGCAGAACGCACAGATACGCAGTATTTT.

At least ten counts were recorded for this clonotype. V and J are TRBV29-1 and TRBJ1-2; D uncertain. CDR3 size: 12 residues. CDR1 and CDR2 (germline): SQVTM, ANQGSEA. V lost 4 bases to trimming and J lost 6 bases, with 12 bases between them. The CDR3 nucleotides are TGCAGCGTTGGAGATCGTATCAATGGCTACACCTTC. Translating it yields CSVGDRINGYTF.

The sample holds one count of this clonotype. The chain's CDR3 is CASSAPGVAPLHF. In DNA form, the CDR3 reads TGTGCCAGCAGTGCCCCAGGGGTGGCACCCCTCCACTTT. V is TRBV6-2 or TRBV6-3 and J is TRBJ1-6, with a weak D call TRBD1 (6 bases). V dropped 5 bases and J dropped 11 bases, with 13 bases sitting between them. Germline assignment: CDR1 MNHEY and CDR2 SVGEGT. CDR3 length: 13 residues.

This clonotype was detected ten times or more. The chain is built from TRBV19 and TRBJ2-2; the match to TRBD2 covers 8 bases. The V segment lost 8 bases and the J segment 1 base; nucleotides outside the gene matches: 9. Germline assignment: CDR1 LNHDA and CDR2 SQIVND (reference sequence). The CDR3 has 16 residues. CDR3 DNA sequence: TGTGCCAGTTATTGGCCGGGACTAGAGAACACCGGGGAGCTGTTTTTT. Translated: CASYWPGLENTGELFF.

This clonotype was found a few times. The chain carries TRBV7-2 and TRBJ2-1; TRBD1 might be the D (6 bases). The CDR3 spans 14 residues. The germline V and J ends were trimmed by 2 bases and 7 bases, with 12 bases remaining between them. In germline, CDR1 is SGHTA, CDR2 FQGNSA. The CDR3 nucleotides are TGTGCCAGCAGCTTAAACCTCAGGGGTAATGAGCAGTTCTTC. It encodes CASSLNLRGNEQFF.

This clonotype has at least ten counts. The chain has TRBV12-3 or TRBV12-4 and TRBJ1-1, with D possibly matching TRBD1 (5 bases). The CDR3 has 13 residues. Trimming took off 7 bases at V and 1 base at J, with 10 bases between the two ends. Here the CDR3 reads CASKGLRNTEAFF. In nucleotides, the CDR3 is TGTGCCAGCAAGGGGCTGAGGAACACTGAAGCTTTCTTT.

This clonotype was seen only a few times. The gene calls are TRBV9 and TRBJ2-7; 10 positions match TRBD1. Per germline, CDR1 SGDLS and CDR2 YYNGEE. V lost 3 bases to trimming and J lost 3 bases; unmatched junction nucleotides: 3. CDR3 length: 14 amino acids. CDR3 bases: TGTGCCAGCAGCGCGGGACAGGGGTTCTACGAGCAGTACTTC. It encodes CASSAGQGFYEQYF.

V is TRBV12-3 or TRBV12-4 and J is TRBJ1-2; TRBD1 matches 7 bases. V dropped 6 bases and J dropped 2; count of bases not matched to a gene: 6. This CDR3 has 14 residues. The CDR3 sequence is CASSPETGNYGYTF. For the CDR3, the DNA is TGTGCCAGCAGCCCTGAGACAGGGAACTATGGCTACACCTTC.

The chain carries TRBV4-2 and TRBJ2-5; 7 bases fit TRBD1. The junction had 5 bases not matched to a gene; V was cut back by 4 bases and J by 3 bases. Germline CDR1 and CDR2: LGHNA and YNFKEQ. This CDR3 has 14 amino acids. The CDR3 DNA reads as TGTGCCAGCAGCCTCAGGGGGACCGAAGAGACCCAGTACTTC. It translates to CASSLRGTEETQYF.

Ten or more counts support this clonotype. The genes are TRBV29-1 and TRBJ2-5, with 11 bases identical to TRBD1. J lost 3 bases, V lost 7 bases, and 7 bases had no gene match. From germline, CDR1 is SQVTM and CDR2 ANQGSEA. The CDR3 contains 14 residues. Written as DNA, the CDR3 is TGCAGCGCCCCCGGGACAGGGGGGGAAGAGACCCAGTACTTC. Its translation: CSAPGTGGEETQYF.

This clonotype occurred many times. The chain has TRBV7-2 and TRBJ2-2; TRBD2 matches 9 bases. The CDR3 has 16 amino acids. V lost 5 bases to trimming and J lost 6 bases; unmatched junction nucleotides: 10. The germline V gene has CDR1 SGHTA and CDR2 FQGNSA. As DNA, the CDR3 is TGTGCCAGCAGCCCTACCGGCGGGGGGGCCGCCGGGGAGCTGTTTTTT. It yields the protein CASSPTGGGAAGELFF.

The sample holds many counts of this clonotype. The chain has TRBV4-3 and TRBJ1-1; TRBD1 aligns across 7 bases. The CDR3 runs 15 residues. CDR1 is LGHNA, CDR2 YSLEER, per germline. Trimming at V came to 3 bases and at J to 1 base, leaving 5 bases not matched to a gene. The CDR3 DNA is TGCGCCAGCAGCCATCTGACAGGGAGGAACACTGAAGCTTTCTTT. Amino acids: CASSHLTGRNTEAFF.

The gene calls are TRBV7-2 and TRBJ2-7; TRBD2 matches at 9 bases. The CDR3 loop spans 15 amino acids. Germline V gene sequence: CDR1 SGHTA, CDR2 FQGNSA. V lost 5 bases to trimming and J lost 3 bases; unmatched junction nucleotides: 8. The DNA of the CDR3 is TGTGCCAGCAGCCGCGGGACTAGCAGACTCTACGAGCAGTACTTC. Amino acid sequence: CASSRGTSRLYEQYF.

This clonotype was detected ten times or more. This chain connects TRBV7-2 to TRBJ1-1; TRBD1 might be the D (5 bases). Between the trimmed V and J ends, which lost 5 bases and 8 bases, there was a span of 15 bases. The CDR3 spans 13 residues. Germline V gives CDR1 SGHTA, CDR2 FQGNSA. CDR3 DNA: TGTGCCAGCAGCCCAAGCGGGGGTTCGGAAGCTTTCTTT. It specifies CASSPSGGSEAFF.

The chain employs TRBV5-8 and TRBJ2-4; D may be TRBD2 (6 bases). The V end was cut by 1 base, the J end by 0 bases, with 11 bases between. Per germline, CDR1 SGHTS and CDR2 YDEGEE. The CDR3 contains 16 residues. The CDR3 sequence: CASSLLATLAKNIQYF. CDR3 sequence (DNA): TGTGCCAGCAGCTTGCTAGCGACACTAGCCAAAAACATTCAGTACTTC.

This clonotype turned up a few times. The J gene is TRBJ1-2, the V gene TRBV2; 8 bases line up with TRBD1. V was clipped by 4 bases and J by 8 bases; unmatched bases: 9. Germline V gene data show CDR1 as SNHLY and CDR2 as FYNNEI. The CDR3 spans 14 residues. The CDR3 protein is CASSVMDRASGYTF. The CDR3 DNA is TGTGCCAGCAGTGTAATGGACAGGGCTTCCGGCTACACCTTC.

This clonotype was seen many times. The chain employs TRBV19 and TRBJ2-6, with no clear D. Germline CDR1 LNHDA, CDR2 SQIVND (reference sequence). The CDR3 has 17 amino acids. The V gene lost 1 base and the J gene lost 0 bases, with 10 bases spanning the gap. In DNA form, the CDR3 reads TGTGCCAGTAGTATAGGCGGCACCGTCTCTGGGGCCAACGTCCTGACTTTC. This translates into CASSIGGTVSGANVLTF.